The text below deals with one T cell receptor beta chain. The target antigen is unknown. The V and J ends lost 2 bases and 0 bases respectively, with 9 bases between them. CDR3 size: 15 residues. The V gene's germline CDR1 is SGHNT and CDR2 YYREEE (reference sequence). The repertoire was sequenced with immunoSEQ multiplex PCR; TCRdb's copy has only in-frame clones and lacks some. The sample yields 200,000 to 300,000 clones, 85% to 95% seen once. The data were taken from a study of T cell responses to AZD1222 COVID-19 vaccine. As for the study in general: Both about-4-week and about-12-week second-dose recipients were combined.

Study-level points and caveats: Baseline seropositives among AZD1222 recipients totaled only five to seven. Donors were largely white British and mainly female; clonal diversity was possibly underestimated.

The TCR sequence derives from an adult in good health. Sequenced here: peripheral blood, sampled on day 0 of AZD1222 vaccination. V gene TRBV5-4 combines with J gene TRBJ2-4; weak D call: TRBD1 (5 bases). The chain's CDR3 is CASSLDSLAKNIQYF. CDR3 in DNA: TGTGCCAGCAGCTTAGACAGTCTAGCCAAAAACATTCAGTACTTC.